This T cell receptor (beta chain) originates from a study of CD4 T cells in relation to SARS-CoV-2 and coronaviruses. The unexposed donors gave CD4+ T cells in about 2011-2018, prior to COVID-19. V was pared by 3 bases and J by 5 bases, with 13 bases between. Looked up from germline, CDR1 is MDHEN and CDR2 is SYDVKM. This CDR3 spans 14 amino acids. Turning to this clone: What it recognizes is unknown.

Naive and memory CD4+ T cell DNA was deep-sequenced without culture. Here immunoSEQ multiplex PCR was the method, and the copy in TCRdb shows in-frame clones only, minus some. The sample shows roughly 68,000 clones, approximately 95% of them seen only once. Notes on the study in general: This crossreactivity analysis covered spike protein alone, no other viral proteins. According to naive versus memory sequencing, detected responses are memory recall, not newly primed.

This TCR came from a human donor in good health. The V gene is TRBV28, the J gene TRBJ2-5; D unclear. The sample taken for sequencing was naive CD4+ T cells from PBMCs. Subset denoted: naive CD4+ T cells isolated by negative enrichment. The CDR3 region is CASSFLPPDETQYF. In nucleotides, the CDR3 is TGTGCCAGCAGTTTCTTGCCCCCCGATGAGACCCAGTACTTC.